This T cell receptor (beta chain) stems from a study of Ad26.COV2.S vaccination and SARS-CoV-2 variants. As to treatment: around 19 received Ad26.COV2.S at low or high dose, single or two shots; about 5 received placebo; per-sample allocation not given. Specimens were obtained on day 63 following the first vaccine or placebo injection. CDR1 MDHEN and CDR2 SYDVKM come from the germline V gene. V lost 5 bases, J lost 2 bases, and 3 bases stayed unmatched. The length of the CDR3 is 13 residues. Sequencing was performed with immunoSEQ multiplex PCR; in TCRdb, only in-frame clones are kept and a portion is missing. Among about 460,000 clones listed, roughly nine tenths were seen once. General study findings and limits: Once vaccination had occurred, spike-specific CD8+ and CD4+ T cell responses reportedly showed substantial breadth.

Comments on this clone: What it binds is unknown.

The sequence came from a person aged 18-65 years who received the Ad26.COV2.S COVID-19 vaccine or a placebo. This rearrangement joins TRBV28 to TRBJ2-7; 7 bases are shared with TRBD1. The source was peripheral blood, collected in a trial of Ad26.COV2.S vaccine versus placebo. The chain's CDR3 is CASSTTGTYEQYF. The CDR3 bases are TGTGCCAGCAGTACGACAGGGACCTACGAGCAGTACTTC.